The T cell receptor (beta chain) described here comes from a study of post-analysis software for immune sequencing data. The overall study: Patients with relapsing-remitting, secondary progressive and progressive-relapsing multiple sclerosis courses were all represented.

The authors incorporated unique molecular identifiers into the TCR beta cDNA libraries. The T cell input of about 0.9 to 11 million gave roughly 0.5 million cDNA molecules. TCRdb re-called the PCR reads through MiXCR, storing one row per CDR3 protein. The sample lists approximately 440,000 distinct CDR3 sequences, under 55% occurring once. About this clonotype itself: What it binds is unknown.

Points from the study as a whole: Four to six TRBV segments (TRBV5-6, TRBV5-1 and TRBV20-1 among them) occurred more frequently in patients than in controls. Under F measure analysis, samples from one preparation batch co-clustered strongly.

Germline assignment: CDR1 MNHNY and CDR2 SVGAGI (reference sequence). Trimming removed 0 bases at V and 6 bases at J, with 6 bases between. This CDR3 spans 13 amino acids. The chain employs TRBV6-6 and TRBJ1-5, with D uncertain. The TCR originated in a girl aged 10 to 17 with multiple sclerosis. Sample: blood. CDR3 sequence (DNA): TGTGCCAGCAGTTACTCGACCGGTCAGCCCCAGCATTTT. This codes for CASSYSTGQPQHF.